The 17 T cell receptor beta chains below all came from one sample that was sequenced in a study of blood T cell repertoires in COVID-19. Repertoires were generated with immunoSEQ multiplex PCR, while TCRdb's copy carries only in-frame clones and drops some. The profile shows approximately 230,000 clones, around 84% of them singletons. Source material: peripheral blood. Receptors were obtained from a young man with active or convalescent COVID-19.

As for this clone: This sample also contains other DNA sequences that code for the same CDR3. The V and J genes are TRBV5-1 and TRBJ2-5; the D gene is possibly TRBD2 (6 bases). Per the germline V gene, CDR1 is SGHRS and CDR2 is YFSETQ. There are 15 residues in the CDR3. Trimming left V 0 bases short and J 5 bases short, with 14 bases between. DNA of the CDR3: TGCGCCAGCAGCTTGGCCGGCGGGGACGGGGAGACCCAGTACTTC. Its protein is CASSLAGGDGETQYF.

This chain uses TRBV12-3 or TRBV12-4 with TRBJ1-5; D remains ambiguous. Deletions cut 9 bases from V and 4 bases from J, with 7 bases between. This CDR3 has 11 residues. CDR3 DNA sequence: TGTGCCAGTGGAGGGAATCAGCCCCAGCATTTT. This gives the protein CASGGNQPQHF.

The chain recombines TRBV29-1 with TRBJ1-1; no firm D call. CDR1 SQVTM and CDR2 ANQGSEA come from the germline V gene. This CDR3 is 13 amino acids long. Trimming took 7 bases from V and 4 from J, leaving 16 bases between them. Written as DNA, the CDR3 is TGCAGCGCGCACGGGGTACTAGGCACTGAAGCTTTCTTT. Amino acid sequence: CSAHGVLGTEAFF.

This clone has a single count. The gene calls are TRBV6-2 or TRBV6-3 and TRBJ2-7; no reliable D call. V lost 2 bases and J lost 0, with 11 bases in between. The germline V gene has CDR1 MNHEY and CDR2 SVGEGT. This CDR3 region has 15 residues. Here the CDR3 reads CASSYAAMSSYEQYF. CDR3 coding DNA: TGTGCCAGCAGTTACGCAGCGATGAGCTCCTACGAGCAGTACTTC.

The gene calls are TRBV27 and TRBJ1-2; weak D call: TRBD1 (5 bases). The CDR3 has 13 residues. The ends were cut back, 7 bases at V and 4 bases at J, with 13 bases in the middle. Germline values: CDR1 MNHEY, CDR2 SMNVEV (reference sequence). The CDR3 bases are TGTGCCAGCAAAACAGGAGTCAGCTATGGCTACACCTTC. Its protein is CASKTGVSYGYTF.

The J gene is TRBJ1-6, the V gene TRBV3-1 (or the pseudogene TRBV3-2), with a weak D call TRBD1 (6 bases). CDR3 length: 15 amino acids. The germline V and J ends were trimmed by 9 bases and 5 bases, with 17 bases remaining between them. Germline values: CDR1 LGHDT, CDR2 YNNKEL (reference sequence). The CDR3 DNA is TGTGCCAGAAACGGGGGGGGCTTTGATAATTCACCCCTCCACTTT. It codes for CARNGGGFDNSPLHF.

V gene TRBV7-9 combines with J gene TRBJ1-1; D unclear. The CDR3 totals 14 residues. V was clipped by 5 bases and J by 1 base, with 11 bases between them. Germline CDR1 and CDR2: SEHNR and FQNEAQ (reference sequence). CDR3 nucleotide sequence: TGTGCCAGCAGCCTTCAGGCAGGGAACACTGAAGCTTTCTTT. Its protein product is CASSLQAGNTEAFF.

Only one count was recorded for this clone. The chain couples TRBV5-1 to TRBJ2-7, with D possibly TRBD1 on 5 matching bases. The germline V gene has CDR1 SGHRS and CDR2 YFSETQ. This CDR3 has 18 residues. V lost 2 bases, J lost 5 bases, and 26 bases lay in between. Here the CDR3 DNA reads TGCGCCAGCAGCTTAGGGGTCTTTCCCAACAGCCACGACGACGAGCAGTACTTC. It is translated as CASSLGVFPNSHDDEQYF.

This clone was observed once. The chain recombines TRBV5-1 with TRBJ1-2; 11 positions agree with TRBD1. J gave up 7 bases and V 4 bases, and 9 bases lay outside the gene matches. Looked up from germline, CDR1 is SGHRS and CDR2 is YFSETQ. This CDR3 is 15 amino acids long. The CDR3 coding sequence is TGCGCCAGCAGCCCGGACCCCGGGACAGGGGGTGGCTACACCTTC. Amino acids: CASSPDPGTGGGYTF.

The chain employs TRBV2 and TRBJ1-2, with D possibly being TRBD1 (5 bases). The CDR3 runs to 13 residues. Trimming left V 0 bases short and J 7 bases short, with 9 bases between. Germline loops: CDR1 SNHLY, CDR2 FYNNEI. The CDR3 region is CASSEASGGGYTF. CDR3 coding DNA: TGTGCCAGCAGTGAAGCGTCGGGGGGTGGCTACACCTTC.

The chain employs TRBV19 and TRBJ2-5; D unclear. In germline, CDR1 is LNHDA, CDR2 SQIVND (reference sequence). V gave up 5 bases and J gave up 6 bases, with 16 bases separating them. This CDR3 comprises 14 residues. CDR3 in amino acids: CASSSGPDKKTQYF. In DNA form, the CDR3 reads TGTGCCAGTAGTTCGGGTCCTGATAAAAAGACCCAGTACTTC.

The chain uses TRBV5-4 and TRBJ1-4; TRBD1 aligns across 7 bases. Germline V gives CDR1 SGHNT, CDR2 YYREEE (reference sequence). With V trimmed by 4 bases and J by 5 bases, 5 bases remained unmatched. This CDR3 is built from 14 residues. CDR3 protein: CASSPDRVNEKLFF. In nucleotides, the CDR3 is TGTGCCAGCAGCCCCGACAGGGTCAATGAAAAACTGTTTTTT. Drawing the rest from reference TRBV5-4 and TRBJ1-4, the complete variable domain is ETGVTQSPTHLIKTRGQQVTLRCSSQSGHNTVSWYQQALGQGPQFIFQYYREEENGRGNFPPRFSGLQFPNYSSELNVNALELDDSALYLCASSPDRVNEKLFFGSGTQLSVL.

The chain uses TRBV5-1 and TRBJ2-1, with a possible D match to TRBD2 (5 bases). CDR1 is SGHRS and CDR2 is YFSETQ in the germline V gene. This CDR3 region has 15 residues. Trimming cost V 4 bases and J 5 bases, with 16 bases left between them. The CDR3 DNA is TGCGCCAGCAGCCTCCTCGGGGTCCACAACAATGAGCAGTTCTTC. It translates to CASSLLGVHNNEQFF. Combining the CDR3 with reference TRBV5-1 and TRBJ2-1 gives the whole variable domain KAGVTQTPRYLIKTRGQQVTLSCSPISGHRSVSWYQQTPGQGLQFLFEYFSETQRNKGNFPGRFSGRQFSNSRSEMNVSTLELGDSALYLCASSLLGVHNNEQFFGPGTRLTVL.

This sequence joins TRBV14 and TRBJ1-3; D possibly corresponds to TRBD1 (6 bases). Germline loops: CDR1 SGHDN, CDR2 FVKESK. Trimming took off 0 bases at V and 7 bases at J, with 13 bases between the two ends. The CDR3 totals 15 residues. CDR3 in DNA: TGTGCCAGCAGCCAAGACCGACAGGCGCGGAACACCATATATTTT. Its protein is CASSQDRQARNTIYF.

The chain joins TRBV6-6 to TRBJ2-3; D possibly corresponds to TRBD1 (5 bases). The CDR3 length is 13 residues. The ends were cut back, 6 bases at V and 6 bases at J, with 13 bases in the middle. CDR1 and CDR2 from the germline V gene are MNHNY and SVGAGI (reference sequence). CDR3 protein: CASRLTTVDTQYF. The CDR3 nucleotides are TGTGCCAGCAGACTTACGACAGTCGATACGCAGTATTTT.

V and J are TRBV6-5 and TRBJ1-1; 11 bases are a match to TRBD1. V trimming: 4 bases; J trimming: 2 bases; junction bases outside the gene matches: 6. Germline assignment: CDR1 MNHEY and CDR2 SVGAGI. This CDR3 region has 16 residues. Here the CDR3 reads CASSSDRGRANTEAFF. The CDR3 DNA is TGTGCCAGCAGTTCGGACAGGGGGCGAGCCAACACTGAAGCTTTCTTT.

V and J are TRBV28 and TRBJ1-2; D is undetermined. The CDR3 spans 14 residues. The germline gives CDR1 MDHEN, CDR2 SYDVKM. The V and J ends lost 1 base and 2 bases respectively, with 8 bases between them. DNA for the CDR3: TGTGCCAGCAGTTTATCTCCGGGGAACTATGGCTACACCTTC. This codes for CASSLSPGNYGYTF.